The sequence of this T cell receptor beta chain was determined in a study of CD8 T cells in Susac syndrome. The germline V gene has CDR1 DFQATT and CDR2 SNEGSKA (reference sequence). CDR3 size: 16 residues. Trimming took off 5 bases at V and 0 bases at J, with 17 bases between the two ends. The CD8+ and CD4+ T cells were isolated magnetically using a negative isolation approach, whereas the TEMRA cells were enriched by FACS. cDNA came from approximately 0.5 to 1 ug RNA primed by random hexamers. MiXCR was run by TCRdb on the immunoSEQ multiplex PCR reads, yielding one entry per CDR3 protein. Of about 210,000 distinct CDR3 sequences listed, 85% to 95% are singletons.

V and J are TRBV20-1 and TRBJ2-1; no clear D gene. Sequencing was performed on CD4+ T cells from PBMCs. The receptor's source is a human donor in good health. This CDR3 reads CSAPDPRKGSYNEQFF. CDR3 in DNA: TGCAGTGCTCCTGATCCCCGTAAGGGCTCCTACAATGAGCAGTTCTTC.